A single sample gave rise to the 15 T cell receptor beta chains below, sequenced in a study of beta chain features in type 1 diabetes. Every isolated RNA sample was fully reverse transcribed, so sequencing captured expressed TCRB transcripts. Repertoires were generated with immunoSEQ multiplex PCR, while TCRdb's copy carries only in-frame clones and drops some. The table records 250,000 to 300,000 clones, around 7.3% of them present only once. The specimen was central memory CD4+ T cells from blood. Receptors were obtained from a woman between 18 and 29 years old in good health.

In DNA, the CDR3 is TGTGCCAGCAGTTACACTAGGAGTGAGCAGTTCTTC. Translating it yields CASSYTRSEQFF. V usage is TRBV6-5 and J usage is TRBJ2-1; D perhaps matches TRBD2 (5 bases). The V gene's germline CDR1 is MNHEY and CDR2 SVGAGI. V was cut by 2 bases and J by 9 bases, with 8 bases left in between. This CDR3 spans 12 amino acids.

This clone was seen a single time. The chain carries TRBV7-2 and TRBJ2-7; TRBD1 matches 9 bases. The junction had 3 bases not matched to a gene; V was cut back by 1 base and J by 5 bases. Germline CDR1 SGHTA, CDR2 FQGNSA. The CDR3 extends over 14 amino acids. CDR3 sequence (DNA): TGTGCCAGCAGCTTAGTCCGGGACAGGGACGAGCAGTACTTC. It codes for CASSLVRDRDEQYF.

V gene TRBV5-6 combines with J gene TRBJ2-1, with 7 bases matching TRBD1. Germline-derived CDR1 and CDR2 are SGHDT and YYEEEE. V lost 2 bases and J lost 2; bases outside the gene matches: 1. The CDR3 is 14 amino acids. The CDR3 reads CASSFDRAYNEQFF. The CDR3 DNA is TGTGCCAGCAGCTTTGACAGGGCCTACAATGAGCAGTTCTTC.

The V call is TRBV27, the J call TRBJ1-5, with D perhaps TRBD1 (6 bases). The CDR3 is 16 residues long. The germline V gene encodes CDR1 MNHEY and CDR2 SMNVEV (reference sequence). V shed 6 bases and J shed 0 bases, with 15 bases lying between them. CDR3 region: CASRVSGVDSNQPQHF. CDR3 coding DNA: TGTGCCAGCAGGGTATCAGGGGTAGATAGCAATCAGCCCCAGCATTTT.

In its sample, this clone was seen a few times. The chain combines TRBV7-6 with TRBJ1-4; 9 bases are shared with TRBD1. CDR1 is SGHVS, CDR2 FNYEAQ, per germline. CDR3 length equals 20 residues. J lost 7 bases, V lost 1 base, and 19 bases had no gene match. Here the CDR3 DNA reads TGTGCCAGCAGCTTAGGCAAGGGGCCGGGACAGGGTCTTGGAAGTGAAAAACTGTTTTTT. Encoded protein: CASSLGKGPGQGLGSEKLFF.

CDR3 residues: CASSPRSRKGNYGYTF. The CDR3, as DNA: TGCGCCAGCAGCCCCCGGAGTCGGAAGGGCAACTATGGCTACACCTTC. The chain employs TRBV4-3 and TRBJ1-2; D uncertain. Germline V gives CDR1 LGHNA, CDR2 YSLEER. This CDR3 region has 16 residues. V was trimmed by 4 bases and J by 2 bases, leaving 17 bases between them.

This clone was found a few times. V gene TRBV6-1 combines with J gene TRBJ1-4; D is ambiguous. The V end was cut by 1 base, the J end by 8 bases, with 8 bases between. Germline V CDR1 and CDR2: MNHNS, SASEGT. This CDR3 has 13 amino acids. The CDR3 DNA reads as TGTGCCAGCAGTGAAGGGTTTGGCGAAAAACTGTTTTTT. It yields the protein CASSEGFGEKLFF.

This chain links TRBV5-4 with TRBJ1-5; TRBD1 matches at 8 bases. This CDR3 has 15 amino acids. The junction had 6 bases not matched to a gene; V was cut back by 5 bases and J by 2 bases. The germline CDR1 and CDR2 sequences are SGHNT and YYREEE (reference sequence). DNA of the CDR3: TGTGCCAGCAGTCCCCGGGACAGGCGCAATCAGCCCCAGCATTTT. Translating gives CASSPRDRRNQPQHF.

The J gene is TRBJ2-2, the V gene TRBV19; 10 bases map to TRBD1. The germline V gene has CDR1 LNHDA and CDR2 SQIVND (reference sequence). J lost 4 bases, V lost 6 bases, and 8 bases had no gene match. The CDR3 is made up of 16 amino acids. In DNA, the CDR3 is TGTGCCAGTAGAACCGGGACAGGGGTTTCCACCGGGGAGCTGTTTTTT. Translating it yields CASRTGTGVSTGELFF. Looking up the rest from reference TRBV19 and TRBJ2-2 gives the full variable domain: DGGITQSPKYLFRKEGQNVTLSCEQNLNHDAMYWYRQDPGQGLRLIYYSQIVNDFQKGDIAEGYSVSREKKESFPLTVTSAQKNPTAFYLCASRTGTGVSTGELFFGEGSRLTVL.

A few counts support this clone. The chain links TRBV18 to TRBJ2-3, with a tentative D call TRBD1 (5 bases). V lost 6 bases and J 0 bases, leaving 13 bases between the germline ends. CDR1 KGHSH and CDR2 LQKENI come from the germline V gene. The CDR3 length is 15 residues. Here the CDR3 reads CASSDSLPSTDTQYF. The CDR3, as DNA: TGTGCCAGCTCCGACAGCTTACCTAGCACAGATACGCAGTATTTT.

The table lists this clone with a few counts. The rearrangement uses TRBV7-9 and TRBJ1-2, with D uncertain. Germline V lookup: CDR1 SEHNR, CDR2 FQNEAQ (reference sequence). V was trimmed by 2 bases and J by 8 bases, leaving 18 bases between them. The length of the CDR3 is 15 residues. Here the CDR3 DNA reads TGTGCCAGCAGCTTAAACGCGGTGGCCTTCGGGGGCTACACCTTC. Its translation is CASSLNAVAFGGYTF.

This clone was detected a few times. J is TRBJ1-6 and V is TRBV7-8; 8 nucleotides line up with TRBD1. The CDR3 contains 16 residues. V shed 2 bases, J shed 9 bases, and the junction held 9 bases outside the gene matches. The germline V gene has CDR1 SGHVS and CDR2 FQNEAQ. The CDR3 reads CASSLQTGGSSSPLHF. In DNA form, the CDR3 reads TGTGCCAGCAGCTTACAAACAGGGGGAAGTAGTTCACCCCTCCACTTT.

The CDR3 reads CASSSLKDRPGEQFF. Written as DNA, the CDR3 is TGTGCCAGCAGCTCATTAAAGGACAGGCCCGGGGAGCAGTTCTTC. This chain uses TRBV7-8 with TRBJ2-1; 7 positions agree with TRBD1. The germline V gene has CDR1 SGHVS and CDR2 FQNEAQ. Losses at the gene ends were 4 bases for V and 10 bases for J; bases not matched to a gene: 13. CDR3 length: 15 residues.

This clone was counted only a few times. The V gene is TRBV7-2, the J gene TRBJ2-7; D is unresolved. With 3 bases removed from V and 4 bases from J, the gap between germline ends came to 10 bases. The CDR3 has 13 amino acids. Germline CDR1 reads SGHTA; CDR2 reads FQGNSA. CDR3 loop: CASSLATIYEQYF. CDR3 sequence (DNA): TGTGCCAGCAGCTTGGCGACAATATACGAGCAGTACTTC.

The chain employs TRBV28 and TRBJ1-1, with unresolved D. CDR1 is MDHEN and CDR2 is SYDVKM in the germline V gene. V was clipped by 1 base and J by 4 bases, with 13 bases between them. CDR3 length equals 15 residues. The CDR3 is CASSLLTLRSTEAFF. CDR3 nucleotide sequence: TGTGCCAGCAGTTTATTGACTCTAAGGAGCACTGAAGCTTTCTTT.